The entry below describes one TCR beta chain. This clonotype was observed at least ten times. It has no known antigen specificity. Base qualities are missing; no much larger clone stands one base away. What the time point label conveys for this sample: pre-pandemic baseline sample and day 111 after first positive SARS-CoV-2 test. Sequencing relied on an Illumina MiSeq. The peripheral T cell repertoire was profiled for human TCRbeta genes. In the authors' own workflow: Beta-binomial modelling was applied to test for differential clonotype abundance so that variability over time was accounted for. Clonotypes that had expanded were screened against the ImmuneCODE reference database of SARS-CoV-2-associated TCRs and mapped onto regions of the viral genome. Additional repertoire analyses examined TRBV gene usage, CDR3 length, CDR3 amino acid overlap between time points, distributions of clonotype abundance, and Jaccard similarity. TCRdb redid the processing of the public reads, applying fastp at Q25 and MiXCR, and retained in-frame beta chains. Rows with one shared CDR3 protein collapse into an entry with the most common genes and DNA. These V and J calls rely on TCRdb rather than the paper's analysis. The sample table records fewer than 250,000 distinct CDR3 sequences; about 30% of these occur just once. Nearly 7.5% of the sample rests with the top ten.

The sample originates from a study of kidney transplant recipient with SARS-CoV-2 infection (TCRdb year 2021). This TCR was sampled from a male patient in his 30s who had COVID-19 and was a kidney transplant recipient. Some T cells may have been brought in with the graft after a transplant. The starting material was a blood sample, obtained at baseline and on day 111 from a kidney transplant recipient.

The nucleotides read TGCGCCAGCAGCTTTAGGGGTGGGAGCGAGCAGTACTTC. Its product reads: CASSFRGGSEQYF. The sequence is built from TRBV5-1 and TRBJ2-7; the D gene could be TRBD1 or TRBD2, each one agreeing over 5 bases. CDR1 and CDR2, looked up from the germline V gene, are SGHRS and YFSETQ. The trim is 2 bases for V and 6 bases for J, with a gap of 12 bases between the germline ends. From cysteine to phenylalanine, the CDR3 is 13 amino acids long. Of the read, only the CDR3 DNA is kept; its 39 bases are in frame from base 1. The entire variable domain, with the stretches around the CDR3 drawn from the reference TRBV5-1 and TRBJ2-7 proteins, is KAGVTQTPRYLIKTRGQQVTLSCSPISGHRSVSWYQQTPGQGLQFLFEYFSETQRNKGNFPGRFSGRQFSNSRSEMNVSTLELGDSALYLCASSFRGGSEQYFGPGTRLTVT.